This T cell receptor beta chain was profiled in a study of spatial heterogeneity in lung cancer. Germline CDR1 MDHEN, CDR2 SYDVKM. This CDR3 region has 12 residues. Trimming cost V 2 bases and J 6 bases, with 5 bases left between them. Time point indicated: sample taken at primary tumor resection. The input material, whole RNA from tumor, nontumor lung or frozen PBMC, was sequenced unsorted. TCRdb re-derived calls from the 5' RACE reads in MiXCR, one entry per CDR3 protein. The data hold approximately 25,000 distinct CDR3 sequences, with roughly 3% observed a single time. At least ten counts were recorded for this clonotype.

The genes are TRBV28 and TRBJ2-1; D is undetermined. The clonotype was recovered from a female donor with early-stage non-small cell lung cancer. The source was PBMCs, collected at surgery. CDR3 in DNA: TGTGCCAGCAGTTTACTACGCAATGAGCAGTTCTTC. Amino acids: CASSLLRNEQFF.